The clone carrying this T cell receptor (beta chain) was detected many times. Its antigen is not identified. This sample was included in a study of CD8 T cells in ankylosing spondylitis. Study observations and caveats: Apparently characteristic of ankylosing spondylitis blood was a TCR beta motif (fewer than ten highly homologous variants). It was reported that disease-linked clones were significantly enriched in matched ankylosing spondylitis synovial fluid.

This CDR3 region has 14 residues. Germline CDR1 is DFQATT and CDR2 is SNEGSKA (reference sequence). V was clipped by 1 base and J by 8 bases, with 17 bases between them. Molecular-barcoded quantitative 5'-RACE produced these TCR beta libraries. TCRdb reprocessed the 5' RACE reads with MiXCR, giving one entry per CDR3 protein. The repertoire holds around 88,000 distinct CDR3 sequences, with roughly 10% as singletons. Sample: blood, either unsorted or a sorted T cell fraction (not recorded which). This chain joins TRBV20-1 and TRBJ1-2; D is undetermined. The receptor was isolated from a male donor with ankylosing spondylitis or in good health (not recorded which). The CDR3 sequence: CSARGGRTLDGYTF. Written as DNA, the CDR3 is TGCAGTGCTAGAGGCGGAAGGACCTTAGACGGCTACACCTTC.